This T cell receptor beta chain is drawn from a study of molecular identifiers for immune sequencing clone quantification. Findings of the study overall: Spiked Jurkat TCR RNA originating from one cell could reportedly be identified amid one million naive cells.

Trimming cost V 1 base and J 0 bases, with 7 bases left between them. This CDR3 contains 15 residues. This clonotype has at least ten counts. No antigen is known for it. TCRdb reprocessed the PCR reads with MiXCR, giving one entry per CDR3 protein. The sample holds about 97,000 distinct CDR3 sequences, around 30% seen once. This sequence joins TRBV12-3 or TRBV12-4 and TRBJ1-5; D ambiguous. This sequence was found in a human donor in good health. Some libraries in this study had Jurkat cell RNA spiked in. Sequencing input: naive CD8+ T cells from blood, with Jurkat cell RNA spiked in. Subset meaning: FACS-sorted CD8+CD4-CCR7+CD45RA+ naive T cells. The CDR3 DNA is TGTGCCAGCAGTTTAGTCGGGTTTAGCAATCAGCCCCAGCATTTT. Translating gives CASSLVGFSNQPQHF.